The clone carrying this T cell receptor beta chain came up many times. Its antigen is undetermined. The data belong to a study of regulatory T cells in long-lasting Graves disease. Regarding time point: persistent/refractory GD, antithyroid drugs over 5 years with positive TRAb. After RNA was extracted from PBMCs, the TCR library was made from it. American Thyroid Association guidelines served as the basis for diagnosing Graves' disease. General study findings and limits: Thyroid tissue was not sampled; only peripheral blood was.

Investigators prepared the TCR beta libraries by applying iRepertoire HTBI primers and Arm-PCR of CDR3 regions. Original processing notes: Identification across samples found 62 TRBV and 12 to 15 TRBJ segments. TCRdb redid the calling of the multiplex PCR reads with MiXCR, one entry per CDR3 protein. In this record, the V and J calls reflect TCRdb's handling and not the investigators' own analysis. This table has about 340,000 distinct CDR3 sequences, around 20% appearing once. V lost 3 bases to trimming and J lost 0 bases, with 5 bases between them. The CDR3 has 14 amino acids. Germline V gene sequence: CDR1 MNHEY, CDR2 SMNVEV (reference sequence).

The source of this sequence is a female donor with Graves disease. The sample was peripheral blood mononuclear cells (PBMCs), taken when the disease was refractory, from a patient treated with antithyroid drugs. The chain couples TRBV27 to TRBJ1-4; D unresolved. Here the CDR3 reads CASSFQTTNEKLFF. For the CDR3, the DNA is TGTGCCAGCAGTTTTCAGACAACTAATGAAAAACTGTTTTTT.